This T cell receptor beta chain was identified during a study of CXCR3-negative and CXCR3-positive naive CD8 T cells. Study findings and constraints: The study found more hydrophobic TRB CDR3s in CXCR3-positive naive cells than in CXCR3-negative naive cells.

With UMI labels, 5' RACE was used to prepare the TRB cDNA libraries. TCRdb reanalyzed the 5' RACE reads and collapses them to one entry per CDR3 protein, without DNA. The sample yields about 150,000 distinct CDR3 sequences, of which the top ten take up roughly 0.28%. The CDR3 loop spans 13 amino acids. Germline CDR1 SGDLS, CDR2 YYNGEE. With regard to this clonotype: What it recognizes is unknown.

Material for sequencing was naive CXCR3+ CD8+ T cells from blood. Subset noted: CD45RO-CCR7+CD27+CD95- naive CD8+ T cells expressing CXCR3 (TNR3+). The chain uses TRBV9 and TRBJ2-1; TCRdb names TRBD1, which stays unverified in the absence of DNA. The sequence came from a human donor in good health. Some clones in this sample may be carry-over from other donors' samples. CDR3 loop: CASWGGTNNEQFF.